The 27 T cell receptor beta chains given below trace back to one sample, sequenced in a study of shared clonotypes between healthy human individuals. Sequenced by immunoSEQ multiplex PCR; TCRdb stores in-frame clones only, minus some. The sample carries around 370,000 clones, 96% recorded once. Input material: memory CD8+ T cells sorted from blood. The subset is: CD45RO+ cells pooled with CCR7-negative TemRA cells. The receptors were sampled from a man under 40 in good health.

The rearrangement joins TRBV5-4 to TRBJ1-6; the D gene is possibly TRBD1 (6 bases). Germline values: CDR1 SGHNT, CDR2 YYREEE (reference sequence). CDR3 length: 15 residues. Trimming pared 3 bases from V and 6 bases from J, leaving 13 bases between. DNA for the CDR3: TGTGCCAGCAGCTCCCCTGGACAGCCTAATTCACCCCTCCACTTT. Translating gives CASSSPGQPNSPLHF.

The chain employs TRBV21-1 and TRBJ2-1; the tabulated D call, TRBD2, remains unverified against the DNA. TRBV21-1 is a pseudogene segment. CDR3 size: 17 residues. CDR3 loop: CASSKGTLADPWNEQFF. CDR3 DNA: TGTGCCAGCAGCAAAGGAACCCTAGCGGACCCATGGAATGAGCAGTTCTTC.

V gene TRBV12-5 combines with J gene TRBJ2-1, with TRBD2 matching 11 bases. This CDR3 spans 15 amino acids. The J segment lost 3 bases and the V segment lost 3 bases, leaving 1 base of the junction unmatched. The germline CDR1 and CDR2 sequences are LGHNT and FRNRAP. CDR3 sequence: CASGFGLAGYNEQFF. CDR3 DNA: TGTGCTAGTGGTTTTGGACTAGCGGGCTACAATGAGCAGTTCTTC.

The chain carries TRBV13 and TRBJ2-7; D is possibly TRBD2 (6 bases). CDR1 is PRHDT and CDR2 is FYEKMQ in the germline V gene (reference sequence). V was shortened by 3 bases and J by 1 base, with 10 bases between the two germline ends. The CDR3 loop spans 14 amino acids. The DNA for the CDR3 is TGTGCCAGCAGCTTCCTAGCGTCTTCCTACGAGCAGTACTTC. Protein product: CASSFLASSYEQYF.

The genes are TRBV7-9 and TRBJ2-7, with 8 bases identical to TRBD1. CDR1 and CDR2 from the germline V gene are SEHNR and FQNEAQ (reference sequence). Trimming cost V 5 bases and J 3 bases; bases outside gene matches: 9. The CDR3 spans 15 residues. The CDR3 DNA is TGTGCCAGCAGCCCAGGACAGGGAAAGAACTACGAGCAGTACTTC. Translated, it gives CASSPGQGKNYEQYF.

The CDR3 here is CASSDGTSVGNEQFF. CDR3 nucleotides: TGTGCCAGCAGCGACGGGACTAGCGTCGGCAATGAGCAGTTCTTC. This rearrangement joins TRBV11-3 to TRBJ2-1; 10 bases align to TRBD2. The germline gives CDR1 SGHNT, CDR2 YENEEA. The J segment lost 6 bases and the V segment lost 5 bases, leaving 7 bases of the junction unmatched. CDR3 length: 15 amino acids.

The rearrangement links TRBV6-1 to TRBJ1-5; 7 positions agree with TRBD1. The CDR3 length is 15 residues. CDR1 is MNHNS and CDR2 is SASEGT in the germline V gene. Losses at the gene ends were 6 bases for V and 0 bases for J; bases not matched to a gene: 5. CDR3 nucleotides: TGTGCCAGCAGCCAGCAGGGGGATAGCAATCAGCCCCAGCATTTT. This codes for CASSQQGDSNQPQHF.

The V gene is TRBV4-1, the J gene TRBJ2-7; TRBD1 agrees at 8 bases. V was clipped by 4 bases and J by 0 bases; unmatched bases: 2. CDR3 size: 14 residues. CDR1 and CDR2 (germline): MGHRA, YSYEKL. The DNA for the CDR3 is TGCGCCAGCAGCCCTGGACAGGGCTCCTACGAGCAGTACTTC. Translated, it gives CASSPGQGSYEQYF.

The rearrangement uses TRBV6-1 and TRBJ2-2, with 9 bases lining up with TRBD2. The CDR3 spans 15 residues. The V segment lost 8 bases and the J segment 3 bases; nucleotides outside the gene matches: 7. CDR1 is MNHNS and CDR2 is SASEGT in the germline V gene. The CDR3 bases are TGTGCCAGCGTGAAAGGGACTAGCTACACCGGGGAGCTGTTTTTT. As protein: CASVKGTSYTGELFF.

This clone was recorded once. The V gene is TRBV27, the J gene TRBJ2-7; 7 bases line up with TRBD2. Germline CDR1 reads MNHEY; CDR2 reads SMNVEV (reference sequence). The junction had 6 bases not matched to a gene; V was cut back by 5 bases and J by 5 bases. The CDR3 consists of 13 residues. This CDR3 reads CASSAGLGDEQYF. The DNA for the CDR3 is TGTGCCAGCAGTGCCGGACTAGGTGACGAGCAGTACTTC.

As regards this clone: Other nucleotide sequences from this sample produce the same CDR3. V usage is TRBV19 and J usage is TRBJ2-5, with 8 bases fitting TRBD1. CDR3 size: 13 residues. Germline V CDR1 and CDR2: LNHDA, SQIVND (reference sequence). V shed 2 bases, J shed 4 bases, and the junction held 0 bases outside the gene matches. The CDR3 nucleotides read TGTGCCAGTAGTATACAGGGGGCAGAGACCCAGTACTTC. Translating gives CASSIQGAETQYF.

V and J are TRBV10-3 and TRBJ2-7; D possibly corresponds to TRBD1 (5 bases). CDR1 is ENHRY and CDR2 is SYGVKD in the germline V gene. This CDR3 is built from 14 residues. Trimming pared 0 bases from V and 6 bases from J, leaving 12 bases between. The CDR3 is CAISESDRSIEQYF. The CDR3 coding sequence is TGTGCCATCAGTGAGTCCGACAGAAGTATCGAGCAGTACTTC.

This chain connects TRBV9 to TRBJ2-3; TRBD1 or TRBD2 may be the D gene (5 bases each). Germline CDR1 SGDLS, CDR2 YYNGEE. The CDR3 loop spans 15 amino acids. Trimming removed 6 bases from V and 2 bases from J, with 16 bases in between. CDR3 region: CASTRIEGHTDTQYF. In DNA, the CDR3 is TGTGCCAGCACTCGGATAGAGGGGCACACAGATACGCAGTATTTT.

The chain couples TRBV1 to TRBJ2-3. TRBV1 counts as a pseudogene. This CDR3 has 15 residues. The CDR3 DNA reads TGCACCAGCAGCGAAGATGTGGGAAGCACAGATACGCAGTATTTT. Encoded protein: CTSSEDVGSTDTQYF.

V usage is TRBV12-5 and J usage is TRBJ1-5; D gene uncertain. The CDR3 length is 11 residues. The germline V and J ends were trimmed by 6 bases and 3 bases, with 3 bases remaining between them. Germline-derived CDR1 and CDR2 are LGHNT and FRNRAP. The DNA of the CDR3 is TGTGCTAGTGGCGTCAATCAGCCCCAGCATTTT. It encodes CASGVNQPQHF.

This chain connects TRBV23-1 to TRBJ1-1, with TRBD1 matching 10 bases. TRBV23-1 is an open reading frame whose function is uncertain. The CDR3 extends over 16 amino acids. J gave up 7 bases and V 7 bases, and 15 bases lay outside the gene matches. The CDR3 bases are TGCGCCAGCATTGTAAGGGCGGGACAGGGGTCGATTGAAGCTTTCTTT. Encoded protein: CASIVRAGQGSIEAFF.

This chain connects TRBV5-4 to TRBJ2-1, with TRBD1 identical over 7 bases. The CDR3 sequence is 13 residues long. The V gene's germline CDR1 is SGHNT and CDR2 YYREEE (reference sequence). The V and J ends lost 0 bases and 11 bases, in that order; junction bases with no gene match: 5. The CDR3 region has the DNA TGTGCCAGCAGCTTGGGTGGGGGACAGAAGCAGTTCTTC. Its protein product is CASSLGGGQKQFF.

The chain couples TRBV15 to TRBJ1-4; D remains ambiguous. Trimming stripped 4 bases from V and 8 bases from J, with 23 bases between. In germline, CDR1 is LNHNV, CDR2 YYDKDF (reference sequence). This CDR3 has 17 amino acids. The CDR3 nucleotides are TGTGCCACCAGCACTACTCCCCCGTTTGGCGATAGGGAAAAACTGTTTTTT. Its translation: CATSTTPPFGDREKLFF.

The chain uses TRBV2 and TRBJ2-2; the D gene is possibly TRBD2 (6 bases). Germline assignment: CDR1 SNHLY and CDR2 FYNNEI. V was trimmed by 5 bases and J by 4 bases, leaving 29 bases between them. This CDR3 is 20 amino acids long. CDR3 DNA sequence: TGTGCCAGCAGTACGACGGGGGTACTAGCAGCCAAAAAACCCACCGGGGAGCTGTTTTTT. Translated, it gives CASSTTGVLAAKKPTGELFF.

This chain links TRBV5-7 with TRBJ2-2; 13 nucleotides align to TRBD2. TRBV5-7 is an ORF, and what it does is uncertain. V lost 4 bases, J lost 7 bases, and 4 bases stayed unmatched. The CDR3 contains 15 residues. CDR3 in DNA: TGTGCCAGCAGCGGACTAGCGGGAGTGGGCGGGGAGCTGTTTTTT. This gives the protein CASSGLAGVGGELFF.

This clone was recorded only once. Other DNA sequences in this sample translate to the same CDR3. This rearrangement joins TRBV6-1 to TRBJ1-2; D is unclear. Germline CDR1 is MNHNS and CDR2 is SASEGT. Trimming left V 2 bases short and J 8 bases short, with 12 bases between. This CDR3 comprises 13 residues. CDR3 protein: CASSESGGGGYTF. The CDR3, as DNA: TGTGCCAGCAGTGAATCAGGCGGTGGGGGCTACACCTTC.

DNA of the CDR3: TGTGCCAGCAGTCGTGCGGGGGACTACGAGCAGTACTTC. It is translated as CASSRAGDYEQYF. The V gene is TRBV5-6, the J gene TRBJ2-7, with TRBD2 identical over 7 bases. V dropped 5 bases and J dropped 3; count of bases not matched to a gene: 5. The CDR3 runs 13 residues. CDR1 SGHDT and CDR2 YYEEEE come from the germline V gene.

The V gene is TRBV11-2, the J gene TRBJ2-2; a possible D gene is TRBD1 (5 bases). V lost 2 bases and J lost 6, with 13 bases in between. CDR3 length: 15 amino acids. Germline assignment: CDR1 SGHAT and CDR2 FQNNGV. CDR3 protein: CASSLFQQAPGELFF. CDR3 sequence (DNA): TGTGCCAGCAGCTTATTCCAACAGGCTCCCGGGGAGCTGTTTTTT.

The chain combines TRBV5-4 with TRBJ2-3; 8 bases align to TRBD2. Trimming took 0 bases from V and 4 from J; bases not matched to a gene: 4. Germline CDR1 and CDR2: SGHNT and YYREEE (reference sequence). The CDR3 sequence is 15 residues long. CDR3 protein: CASSLVGGGADTQYF. The CDR3 DNA follows: TGTGCCAGCAGCTTGGTCGGGGGGGGCGCAGATACGCAGTATTTT.

The chain carries TRBV29-1 and TRBJ2-1, with 12 bases matching TRBD2. Germline CDR1 SQVTM, CDR2 ANQGSEA. V trimming: 4 bases; J trimming: 5 bases; junction bases outside the gene matches: 0. The CDR3 spans 13 residues. The CDR3 nucleotides read TGCAGCGTTGGACTAGCGGGAGACAATGAGCAGTTCTTC. This sequence encodes CSVGLAGDNEQFF.

V gene TRBV13 combines with J gene TRBJ2-5, with TRBD1 identical over 7 bases. With 0 bases clipped from V and 4 bases from J, the junction kept 5 bases outside the gene matches. The CDR3 extends over 15 amino acids. Germline V gene data show CDR1 as PRHDT and CDR2 as FYEKMQ (reference sequence). This chain's CDR3 is CASSLGTGTVETQYF. The CDR3 DNA sequence: TGTGCCAGCAGCTTAGGGACCGGGACAGTAGAGACCCAGTACTTC.

V and J are TRBV6-5 and TRBJ2-7; a weak D match, TRBD2 (6 bases). CDR1 and CDR2 from the germline V gene are MNHEY and SVGAGI. The CDR3 covers 12 residues. Trimming removed 6 bases at V and 9 bases at J, with 15 bases between. The CDR3 sequence: CASSKDHSGQYF. As DNA, the CDR3 is TGTGCCAGCAGCAAAGACCATAGCGGGCAGTACTTC.